This T cell receptor beta chain was documented in a study of a mutant IDH1 vaccine in newly diagnosed glioma. The CDR3 has 9 amino acids, counting both end residues. The V gene's germline CDR1 is LGHDT and CDR2 YNNKEL (reference sequence). Regarding time point: week 5, during vaccination. It was 300 ug of mutant IDH1 20-mer peptide that made up each vaccine dose, given with topical imiquimod. A remark on this clone: Its antigen is as yet unknown. The CDR3 end shows no conserved phenylalanine or tryptophan, and so a read error is likely. No DNA is shown, since the ends of the CDR3 on it are uncertain; the CDR3 is the one TCRdb lists.

The table came from immunoSEQ multiplex PCR; TCRdb's copy has only in-frame clones and leaves some out. The repertoire holds approximately 80,000 clones, with around nine tenths as singletons. The specimen was PBMCs, collected from a glioma patient whose treatment included an IDH1 peptide vaccine. The rearrangement links TRBV3-1 (or the pseudogene TRBV3-2) to TRBJ2-6; no DNA check was done on the table's D call, TRBD2. The TCR sequence derives from a woman aged 45 to 65 with glioma. CDR3 residues: CASSQALVA.